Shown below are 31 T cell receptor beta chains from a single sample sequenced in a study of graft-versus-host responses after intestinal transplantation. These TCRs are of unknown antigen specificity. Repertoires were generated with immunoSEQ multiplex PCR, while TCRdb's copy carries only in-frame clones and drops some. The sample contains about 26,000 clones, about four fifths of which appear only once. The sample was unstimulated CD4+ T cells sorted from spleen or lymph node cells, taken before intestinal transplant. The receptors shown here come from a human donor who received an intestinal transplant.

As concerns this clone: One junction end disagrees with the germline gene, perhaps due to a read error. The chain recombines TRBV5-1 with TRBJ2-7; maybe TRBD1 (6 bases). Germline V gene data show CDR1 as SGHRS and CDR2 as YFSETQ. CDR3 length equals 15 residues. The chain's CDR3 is CASSLAPGHLYAQYF. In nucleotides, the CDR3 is TGCGCCAGCAGCCTGGCCCCGGGACACCTCTACGCGCAGTACTTC.

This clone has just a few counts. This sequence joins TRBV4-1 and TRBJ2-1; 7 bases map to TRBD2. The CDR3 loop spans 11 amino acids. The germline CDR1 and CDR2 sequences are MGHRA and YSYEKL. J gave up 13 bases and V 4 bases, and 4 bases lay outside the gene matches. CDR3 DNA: TGCGCCAGCAGCCGGGGGAGGGACCAGTTCTTC. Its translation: CASSRGRDQFF.

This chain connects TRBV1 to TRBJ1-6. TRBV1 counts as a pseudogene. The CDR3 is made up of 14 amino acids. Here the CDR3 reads CTSSQAEENSPLHF. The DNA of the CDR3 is TGCACCAGCAGCCAAGCTGAAGAGAATTCACCCCTCCACTTT.

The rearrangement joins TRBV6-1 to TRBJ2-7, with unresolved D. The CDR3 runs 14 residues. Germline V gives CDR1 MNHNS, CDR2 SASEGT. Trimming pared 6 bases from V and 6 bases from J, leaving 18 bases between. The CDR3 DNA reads TGTGCCAGCAGCCAACCCGATCCACTCGGCGAGCAGTACTTC. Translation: CASSQPDPLGEQYF.

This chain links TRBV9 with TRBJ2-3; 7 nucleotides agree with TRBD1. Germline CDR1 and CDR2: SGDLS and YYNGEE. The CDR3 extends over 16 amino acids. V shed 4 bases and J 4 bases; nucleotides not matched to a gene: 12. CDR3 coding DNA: TGTGCCAGCAGCAAAGGCGAGGGGGCCCCCGCAGATACGCAGTATTTT. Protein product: CASSKGEGAPADTQYF.

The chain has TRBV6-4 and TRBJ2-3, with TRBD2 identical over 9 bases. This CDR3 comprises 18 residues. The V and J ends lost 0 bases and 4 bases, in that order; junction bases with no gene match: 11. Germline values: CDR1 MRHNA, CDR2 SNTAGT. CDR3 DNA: TGTGCCAGCAGTGACTCGAATGGGGAGCGGGAGGAGGCAGATACGCAGTATTTT. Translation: CASSDSNGEREEADTQYF.

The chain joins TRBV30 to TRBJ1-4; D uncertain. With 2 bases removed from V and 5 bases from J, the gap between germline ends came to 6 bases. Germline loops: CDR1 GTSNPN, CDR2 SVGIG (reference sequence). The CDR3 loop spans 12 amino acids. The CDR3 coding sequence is TGTGCCTGGAGTAGTAGAAATGAAAAACTGTTTTTT. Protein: CAWSSRNEKLFF. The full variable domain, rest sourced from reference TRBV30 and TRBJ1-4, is SQTIHQWPATLVQPVGSPLSLECTVEGTSNPNLYWYRQAAGRGLQLLFYSVGIGQISSEVPQNLSASRPQDRQFILSSKKLLLSDSGFYLCAWSSRNEKLFFGSGTQLSVL.

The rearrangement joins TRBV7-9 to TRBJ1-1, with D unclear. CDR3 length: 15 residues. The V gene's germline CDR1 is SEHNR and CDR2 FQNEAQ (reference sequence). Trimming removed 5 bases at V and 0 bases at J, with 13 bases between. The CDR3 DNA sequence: TGTGCCAGCAGCCCCCCTGGGTGGTTGAACACTGAAGCTTTCTTT. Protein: CASSPPGWLNTEAFF. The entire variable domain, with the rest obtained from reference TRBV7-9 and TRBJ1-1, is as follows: DTGVSQNPRHKITKRGQNVTFRCDPISEHNRLYWYRQTLGQGPEFLTYFQNEAQLEKSRLLSDRFSAERPKGSFSTLEIQRTEQGDSAMYLCASSPPGWLNTEAFFGQGTRLTVV.

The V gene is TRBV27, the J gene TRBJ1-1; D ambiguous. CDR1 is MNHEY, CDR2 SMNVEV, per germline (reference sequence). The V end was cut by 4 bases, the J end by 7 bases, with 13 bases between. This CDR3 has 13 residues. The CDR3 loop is CASSSSFRLEAFF. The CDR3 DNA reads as TGTGCCAGCAGTTCCTCCTTCAGGCTTGAAGCTTTCTTT.

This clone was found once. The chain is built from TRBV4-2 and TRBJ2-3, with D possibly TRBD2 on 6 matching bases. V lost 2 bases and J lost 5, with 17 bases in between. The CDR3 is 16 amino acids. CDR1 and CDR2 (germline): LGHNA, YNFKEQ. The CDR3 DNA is TGTGCCAGCAGCCAAAGGAGGGAGATAAGGGGAGATACGCAGTATTTT. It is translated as CASSQRREIRGDTQYF.

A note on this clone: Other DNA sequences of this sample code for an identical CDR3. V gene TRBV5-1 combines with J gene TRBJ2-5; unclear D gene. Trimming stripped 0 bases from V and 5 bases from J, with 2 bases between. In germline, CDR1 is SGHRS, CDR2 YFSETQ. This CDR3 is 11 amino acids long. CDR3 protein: CASSLAETQYF. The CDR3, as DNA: TGCGCCAGCAGCTTGGCCGAGACCCAGTACTTC.

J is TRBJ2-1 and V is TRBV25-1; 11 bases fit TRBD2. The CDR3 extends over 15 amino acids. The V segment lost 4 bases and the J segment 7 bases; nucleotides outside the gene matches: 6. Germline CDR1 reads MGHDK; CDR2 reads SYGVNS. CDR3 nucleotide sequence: TGTGCCAGCAGTGTGTCTAGCGGGAGGCTAAATGAGCAGTTCTTC. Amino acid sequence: CASSVSSGRLNEQFF.

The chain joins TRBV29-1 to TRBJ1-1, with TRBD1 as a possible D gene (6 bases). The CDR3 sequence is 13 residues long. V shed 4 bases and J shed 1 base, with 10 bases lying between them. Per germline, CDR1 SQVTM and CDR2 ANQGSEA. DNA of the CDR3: TGCAGCGTTGCGACAGGCCAGAACACTGAAGCTTTCTTT. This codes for CSVATGQNTEAFF.

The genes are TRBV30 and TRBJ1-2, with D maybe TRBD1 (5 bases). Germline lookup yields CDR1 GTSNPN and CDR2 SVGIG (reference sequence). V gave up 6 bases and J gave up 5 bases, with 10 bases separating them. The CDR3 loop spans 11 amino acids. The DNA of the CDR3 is TGTGCCTGCGGGCAGGGTTATGGCTACACCTTC. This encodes CACGQGYGYTF.

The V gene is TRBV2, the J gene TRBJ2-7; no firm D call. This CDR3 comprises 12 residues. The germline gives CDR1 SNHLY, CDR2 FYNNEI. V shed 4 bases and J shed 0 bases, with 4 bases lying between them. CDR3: CASSASSYEQYF. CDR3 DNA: TGTGCCAGCAGTGCGAGCTCCTACGAGCAGTACTTC.

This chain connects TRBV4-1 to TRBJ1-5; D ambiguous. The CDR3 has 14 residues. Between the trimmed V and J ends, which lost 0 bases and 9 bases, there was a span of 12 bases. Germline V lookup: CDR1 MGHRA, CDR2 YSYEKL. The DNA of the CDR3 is TGCGCCAGCAGCCAAGATCTGGGTTGGAGGCCCCAGCATTTT. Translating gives CASSQDLGWRPQHF.

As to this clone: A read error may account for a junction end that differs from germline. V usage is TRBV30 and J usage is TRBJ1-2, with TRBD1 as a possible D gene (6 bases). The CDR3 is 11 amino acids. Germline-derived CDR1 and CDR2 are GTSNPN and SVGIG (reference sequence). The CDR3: CVWISQGGYTF. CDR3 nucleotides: TGTGTCTGGATTTCACAGGGTGGCTACACCTTC.

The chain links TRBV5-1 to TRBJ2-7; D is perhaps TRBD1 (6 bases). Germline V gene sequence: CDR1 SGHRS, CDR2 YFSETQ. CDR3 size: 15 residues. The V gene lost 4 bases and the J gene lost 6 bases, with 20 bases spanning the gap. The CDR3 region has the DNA TGCGCCAGCAGCACATCAGGGGTCGACTTATCCGAGCAGTACTTC. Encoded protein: CASSTSGVDLSEQYF.

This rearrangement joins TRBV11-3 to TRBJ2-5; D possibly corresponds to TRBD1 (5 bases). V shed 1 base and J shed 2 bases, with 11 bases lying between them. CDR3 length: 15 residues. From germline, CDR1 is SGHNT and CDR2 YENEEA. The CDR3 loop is CASSLGRQSQETQYF. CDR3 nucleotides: TGTGCCAGCAGCTTAGGCAGACAGTCTCAAGAGACCCAGTACTTC.

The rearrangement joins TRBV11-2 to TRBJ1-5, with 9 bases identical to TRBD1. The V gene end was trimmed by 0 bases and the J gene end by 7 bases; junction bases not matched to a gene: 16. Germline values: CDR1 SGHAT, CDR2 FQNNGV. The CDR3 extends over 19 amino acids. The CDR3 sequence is CASSLDLNRGQGLGQPQHF. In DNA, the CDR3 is TGTGCCAGCAGCTTAGATCTCAACCGGGGACAGGGTTTAGGGCAGCCCCAGCATTTT.

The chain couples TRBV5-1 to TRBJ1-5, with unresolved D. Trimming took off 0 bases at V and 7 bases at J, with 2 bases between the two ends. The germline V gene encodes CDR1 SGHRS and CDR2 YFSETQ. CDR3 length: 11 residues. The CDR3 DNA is TGCGCCAGCAGCTTGGGACAGCCCCAGCATTTT. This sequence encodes CASSLGQPQHF.

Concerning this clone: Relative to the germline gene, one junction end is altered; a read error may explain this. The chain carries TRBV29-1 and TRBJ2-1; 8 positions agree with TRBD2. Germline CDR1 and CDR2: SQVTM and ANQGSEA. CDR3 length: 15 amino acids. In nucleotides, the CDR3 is TGCGGCGTTGAATCGGGGGGGGCAGCAGGCAATGAGCAGTTCTTC. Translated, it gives CGVESGGAAGNEQFF.

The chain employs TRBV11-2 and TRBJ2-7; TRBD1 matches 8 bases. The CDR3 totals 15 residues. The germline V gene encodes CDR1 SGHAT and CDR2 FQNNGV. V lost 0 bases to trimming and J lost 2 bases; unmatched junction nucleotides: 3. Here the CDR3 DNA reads TGTGCCAGCAGCTTAGACGTCAGGGGGCCCTACGAGCAGTACTTC. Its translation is CASSLDVRGPYEQYF.

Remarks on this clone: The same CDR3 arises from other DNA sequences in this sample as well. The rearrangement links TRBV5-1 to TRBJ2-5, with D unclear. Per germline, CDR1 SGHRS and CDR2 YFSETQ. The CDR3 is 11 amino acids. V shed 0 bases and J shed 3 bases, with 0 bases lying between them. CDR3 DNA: TGCGCCAGCAGCTTGGAAGAGACCCAGTACTTC. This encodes CASSLEETQYF.

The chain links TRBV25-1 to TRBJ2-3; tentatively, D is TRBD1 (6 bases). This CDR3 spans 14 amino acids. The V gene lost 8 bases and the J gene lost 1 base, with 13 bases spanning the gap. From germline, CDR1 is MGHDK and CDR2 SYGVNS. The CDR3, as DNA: TGTGCCAGCGCTAACAGGGTGGGCACAGATACGCAGTATTTT. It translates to CASANRVGTDTQYF. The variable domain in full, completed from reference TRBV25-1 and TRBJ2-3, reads EADIYQTPRYLVIGTGKKITLECSQTMGHDKMYWYQQDPGMELHLIHYSYGVNSTEKGDLSSESTVSRIRTEHFPLTLESARPSHTSQYLCASANRVGTDTQYFGPGTRLTVL.

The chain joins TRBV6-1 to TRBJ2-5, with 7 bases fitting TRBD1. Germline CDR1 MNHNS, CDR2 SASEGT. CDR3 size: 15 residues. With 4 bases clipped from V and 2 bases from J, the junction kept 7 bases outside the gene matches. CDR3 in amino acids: CASSVTSGGQETQYF. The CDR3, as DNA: TGTGCCAGCAGTGTAACCTCAGGGGGACAAGAGACCCAGTACTTC.

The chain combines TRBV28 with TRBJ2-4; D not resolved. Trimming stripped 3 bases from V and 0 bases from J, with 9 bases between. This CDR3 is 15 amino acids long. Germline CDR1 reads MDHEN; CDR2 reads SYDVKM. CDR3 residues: CASSLYTGAKNIQYF. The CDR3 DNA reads TGTGCCAGCAGTTTGTACACGGGAGCCAAAAACATTCAGTACTTC.

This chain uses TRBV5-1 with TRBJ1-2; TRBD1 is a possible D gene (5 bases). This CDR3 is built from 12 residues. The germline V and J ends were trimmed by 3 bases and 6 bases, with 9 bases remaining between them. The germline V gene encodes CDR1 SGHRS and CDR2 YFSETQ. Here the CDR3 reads CASSYEGNGYTF. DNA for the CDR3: TGCGCCAGCAGCTATGAGGGGAATGGCTACACCTTC. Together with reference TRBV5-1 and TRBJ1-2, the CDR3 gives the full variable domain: KAGVTQTPRYLIKTRGQQVTLSCSPISGHRSVSWYQQTPGQGLQFLFEYFSETQRNKGNFPGRFSGRQFSNSRSEMNVSTLELGDSALYLCASSYEGNGYTFGSGTRLTVV.

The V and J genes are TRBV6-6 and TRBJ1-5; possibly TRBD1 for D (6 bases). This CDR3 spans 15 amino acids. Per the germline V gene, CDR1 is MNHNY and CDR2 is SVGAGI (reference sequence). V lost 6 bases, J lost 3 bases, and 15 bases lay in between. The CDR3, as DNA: TGTGCCAGCAGAAACCAACAGGGACCCAATCAGCCCCAGCATTTT. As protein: CASRNQQGPNQPQHF.

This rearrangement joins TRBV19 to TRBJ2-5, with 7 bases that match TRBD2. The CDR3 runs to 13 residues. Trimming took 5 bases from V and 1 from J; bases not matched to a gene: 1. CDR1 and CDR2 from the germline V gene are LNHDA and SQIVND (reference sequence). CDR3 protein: CASSGGGQETQYF. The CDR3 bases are TGTGCCAGTAGTGGCGGGGGCCAAGAGACCCAGTACTTC.

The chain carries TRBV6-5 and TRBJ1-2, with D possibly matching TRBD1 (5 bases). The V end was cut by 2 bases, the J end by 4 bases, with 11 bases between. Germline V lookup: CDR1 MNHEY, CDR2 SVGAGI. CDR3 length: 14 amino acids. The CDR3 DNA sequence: TGTGCCAGCAGTTACGGGGGGATACCCTATGGCTACACCTTC. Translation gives CASSYGGIPYGYTF.